These 32 T cell receptor beta chains share one sample of origin, sequenced in a study of blood T cell repertoires in COVID-19 (dated by TCRdb to about 2020). The library was made by the immunoSEQ multiplex PCR assay. TCRdb retrieved this table from immuneACCESS and kept in-frame rearrangements only. Not all clones are present; in checked studies, unresolved V genes account for under half, and no reason is known for the remainder. For this sample there are about 90,000 clones; under 90% appear just once. The ten largest make up 3% to 4% of the sample. The sequenced material came from peripheral blood. The receptor source for this set is a woman in her 70s with acute or convalescent COVID-19.

The chain has TRBV28 and TRBJ2-7, with D perhaps TRBD2 (6 bases). The V and J ends lost 5 bases and 2 bases respectively, with 16 bases between them. The CDR3 length is 15 residues. The germline CDR1 and CDR2 sequences are MDHEN and SYDVKM. The CDR3: CASSGSGAGPYEQYF. The CDR3 DNA follows: TGTGCCAGCAGTGGGAGCGGCGCGGGACCCTACGAGCAGTACTTC.

The rearrangement links TRBV4-1 to TRBJ1-4; possibly TRBD1 for D (5 bases). The CDR3 is 14 amino acids. Germline V lookup: CDR1 MGHRA, CDR2 YSYEKL. Trimming left V 3 bases short and J 7 bases short, with 12 bases between. CDR3 sequence: CASSQQGIGEKLFF. The CDR3 DNA reads TGCGCCAGCAGCCAGCAGGGTATTGGTGAAAAACTGTTTTTT.

The J gene is TRBJ1-4, the V gene TRBV28; 8 bases map to TRBD1. The V segment lost 4 bases and the J segment 4 bases; nucleotides outside the gene matches: 8. Looked up from germline, CDR1 is MDHEN and CDR2 is SYDVKM. CDR3 length: 16 residues. CDR3 DNA sequence: TGTGCCAGCAGTTCAGCTCAGGGGGCCGGTAATGAAAAACTGTTTTTT. Amino acid sequence: CASSSAQGAGNEKLFF.

This rearrangement joins TRBV21-1 to TRBJ1-1; the table's TRBD1 call for D was not verified on the DNA. TRBV21-1 is labeled a pseudogene. The CDR3 is 14 amino acids. DNA of the CDR3: TGTGCCAGCAGGGCGGACAGGGGGTTGGCTGAAGCTTTCTTT. Its protein is CASRADRGLAEAFF.

This clone was seen once. This chain connects TRBV10-3 to TRBJ1-1; D is unresolved. The CDR3 is 13 amino acids. Germline CDR1 reads ENHRY; CDR2 reads SYGVKD. V lost 0 bases and J 7 bases, leaving 9 bases between the germline ends. Here the CDR3 DNA reads TGTGCCATCAGTGAGTCGACTGAGCTTGAAGCTTTCTTT. It yields the protein CAISESTELEAFF.

In this sample, this clone turned up once. This chain connects TRBV4-2 to TRBJ2-3; TRBD2 aligns across 7 bases. This CDR3 has 16 amino acids. In germline, CDR1 is LGHNA, CDR2 YNFKEQ. V was clipped by 2 bases and J by 2 bases; unmatched bases: 7. The CDR3 nucleotides read TGTGCCAGCAGCCAACCGGGACTACCAAACACAGATACGCAGTATTTT. This sequence encodes CASSQPGLPNTDTQYF.

This chain uses TRBV18 with TRBJ2-1, with TRBD1 matching over 7 bases. V shed 1 base, J shed 7 bases, and the junction held 13 bases outside the gene matches. The germline gives CDR1 KGHSH, CDR2 LQKENI. This CDR3 is 17 amino acids long. CDR3 region: CASSPQKNQGQTNEQFF. Here the CDR3 DNA reads TGTGCCAGCTCACCACAGAAAAACCAGGGACAGACAAATGAGCAGTTCTTC. Variable domain in full (rest from reference TRBV18 and TRBJ2-1): NAGVMQNPRHLVRRRGQEARLRCSPMKGHSHVYWYRQLPEEGLKFMVYLQKENIIDESGMPKERFSAEFPKEGPSILRIQQVVRGDSAAYFCASSPQKNQGQTNEQFFGPGTRLTVL.

The chain uses TRBV7-7 and TRBJ1-1, with TRBD1 as a possible D gene (5 bases). The V gene lost 4 bases and the J gene lost 2 bases, with 17 bases spanning the gap. CDR3 length: 16 residues. Per germline, CDR1 SSHAT and CDR2 FNYEAQ (reference sequence). The chain's CDR3 is CASSYTRPGSNTEAFF. In DNA form, the CDR3 reads TGTGCCAGCAGCTATACCAGACCAGGGTCCAACACTGAAGCTTTCTTT.

The chain employs TRBV6-5 and TRBJ1-2, with D unclear. This CDR3 contains 12 residues. Trimming shortened V by 4 bases and J by 8 bases, and 11 bases separated the two germline ends. Germline CDR1 is MNHEY and CDR2 is SVGAGI. CDR3 DNA: TGTGCCAGCAGTTCCCAGACATCGGGCTACACCTTC. This translates into CASSSQTSGYTF.

This rearrangement joins TRBV19 to TRBJ2-3; perhaps TRBD1 as D (6 bases). Germline values: CDR1 LNHDA, CDR2 SQIVND (reference sequence). The V gene lost 3 bases and the J gene lost 2 bases, with 15 bases spanning the gap. There are 16 residues in the CDR3. In DNA, the CDR3 is TGTGCCAGTAGTATCTCTGGGGTGGGGGCCACAGATACGCAGTATTTT. Translated, it gives CASSISGVGATDTQYF.

The V and J genes are TRBV18 and TRBJ2-5, with 10 bases lining up with TRBD2. Unmatched junction bases numbered 8, after V lost 5 bases and J lost 5 bases. This CDR3 region has 15 residues. Looked up from germline, CDR1 is KGHSH and CDR2 is LQKENI. This chain's CDR3 is CASSSSGGSRETQYF. CDR3 nucleotides: TGTGCCAGCTCATCTAGCGGGGGCTCCCGGGAGACCCAGTACTTC.

This clone was counted a few times. The rearrangement joins TRBV19 to TRBJ1-3, with a tentative D call TRBD1 (5 bases). Germline V lookup: CDR1 LNHDA, CDR2 SQIVND (reference sequence). The CDR3 sequence is 15 residues long. V gave up 4 bases and J gave up 5 bases, with 15 bases separating them. Here the CDR3 reads CASSTADKRRNTIYF. In DNA, the CDR3 is TGTGCCAGTAGTACCGCGGACAAACGCCGAAACACCATATATTTT.

The chain combines TRBV6-5 with TRBJ1-2, with TRBD1 identical over 9 bases. V lost 6 bases, J lost 4 bases, and 9 bases stayed unmatched. The length of the CDR3 is 15 residues. Germline-derived CDR1 and CDR2 are MNHEY and SVGAGI. DNA for the CDR3: TGTGCCAGCAGAATTGGACAGGGGAACCTCTATGGCTACACCTTC. Its protein product is CASRIGQGNLYGYTF.

V gene TRBV6-1 combines with J gene TRBJ1-6; TRBD1 matches 11 bases. The CDR3 extends over 15 amino acids. The germline V gene encodes CDR1 MNHNS and CDR2 SASEGT. Losses at the gene ends were 3 bases for V and 7 bases for J; bases not matched to a gene: 2. CDR3: CASSDRDRGNSPLHF. The CDR3 DNA follows: TGTGCCAGCAGTGATAGGGACAGGGGGAATTCACCCCTCCACTTT.

This chain connects TRBV7-9 to TRBJ2-6; maybe TRBD2 (6 bases). This CDR3 comprises 16 residues. V was shortened by 5 bases and J by 3 bases, with 14 bases between the two germline ends. Germline assignment: CDR1 SEHNR and CDR2 FQNEAQ (reference sequence). CDR3 sequence reads: CASSPPGVGGANVLTF. The DNA of the CDR3 is TGTGCCAGCAGCCCACCGGGAGTCGGTGGGGCCAACGTCCTGACTTTC.

The chain carries TRBV11-2 and TRBJ1-2; TRBD1 agrees at 9 bases. Unmatched junction bases numbered 8, after V lost 4 bases and J lost 8 bases. The CDR3 is 14 residues long. Germline CDR1 reads SGHAT; CDR2 reads FQNNGV. The DNA for the CDR3 is TGTGCCAGCAGCTCTATACAGGGGGCGCGAGGCTACACCTTC. Its translation: CASSSIQGARGYTF.

This chain joins TRBV19 and TRBJ1-2; 9 positions agree with TRBD1. J was trimmed by 8 bases and V by 6 bases; bases with no gene match: 10. Germline assignment: CDR1 LNHDA and CDR2 SQIVND (reference sequence). The CDR3 contains 14 residues. The CDR3 sequence: CASSMGDREGGYTF. CDR3 nucleotides: TGTGCCAGTAGCATGGGGGACAGGGAAGGAGGCTACACCTTC.

This clone was recorded a few times. The chain combines TRBV28 with TRBJ1-2, with 7 nucleotides matching TRBD1. The CDR3 is 13 amino acids. CDR1 and CDR2 (germline): MDHEN, SYDVKM. V trimming: 5 bases; J trimming: 4 bases; junction bases outside the gene matches: 4. The CDR3 region is CASSAAGGYGYTF. CDR3 DNA: TGTGCCAGCAGTGCCGCAGGGGGCTATGGCTACACCTTC.

This clone was recorded only once. This chain connects TRBV15 to TRBJ2-2; D might be TRBD1 (7 bases). This CDR3 has 16 residues. The V end lost 4 bases, the J end lost 2 bases, and 14 bases lay between the germline ends. Per germline, CDR1 LNHNV and CDR2 YYDKDF (reference sequence). DNA of the CDR3: TGTGCCACCAGCACGGGGGACAGTAGAAACACCGGGGAGCTGTTTTTT. This gives the protein CATSTGDSRNTGELFF. The full variable domain, rest sourced from reference TRBV15 and TRBJ2-2, is DAMVIQNPRYQVTQFGKPVTLSCSQTLNHNVMYWYQQKSSQAPKLLFHYYDKDFNNEADTPDNFQSRRPNTSFCFLDIRSPGLGDTAMYLCATSTGDSRNTGELFFGEGSRLTVL.

The J gene is TRBJ1-1, the V gene TRBV14; tentatively, D is TRBD1 (6 bases). Germline loops: CDR1 SGHDN, CDR2 FVKESK. V dropped 0 bases and J dropped 2 bases, with 13 bases sitting between them. The CDR3 spans 16 residues. In DNA, the CDR3 is TGTGCCAGCAGCCAAGACCTCGGGACACTTAACACTGAAGCTTTCTTT. As protein: CASSQDLGTLNTEAFF.

This chain uses TRBV5-4 with TRBJ1-5; TRBD1 matches 9 bases. The CDR3 has 13 amino acids. In germline, CDR1 is SGHNT, CDR2 YYREEE (reference sequence). The J segment lost 8 bases and the V segment lost 3 bases, leaving 3 bases of the junction unmatched. CDR3 region: CASSSQGAEPQHF. In DNA, the CDR3 is TGTGCCAGCAGCTCACAGGGGGCCGAGCCCCAGCATTTT.

The J gene is TRBJ2-5, the V gene TRBV7-9; D perhaps matches TRBD2 (5 bases). The V gene lost 0 bases and the J gene lost 5 bases, with 13 bases spanning the gap. This CDR3 contains 15 residues. Germline CDR1 and CDR2: SEHNR and FQNEAQ (reference sequence). CDR3 bases: TGTGCCAGCAGCTTAGCGATCCTAGCCGGTGAGACCCAGTACTTC. Its protein is CASSLAILAGETQYF.

This rearrangement joins TRBV10-2 to TRBJ1-6; TRBD1 matches at 7 bases. The germline CDR1 and CDR2 sequences are WSHSY and SAAADI. The CDR3 is 15 residues long. V trimming: 2 bases; J trimming: 8 bases; junction bases outside the gene matches: 6. CDR3 protein: CASSELAGGDSPLHF. The CDR3 coding sequence is TGCGCCAGCAGTGAGCTGGCAGGGGGAGATTCACCCCTCCACTTT.

J is TRBJ2-1 and V is TRBV18; TRBD2 matches 11 bases. CDR1 and CDR2 from the germline V gene are KGHSH and LQKENI. The CDR3 is 16 residues long. With 3 bases clipped from V and 5 bases from J, the junction kept 6 bases outside the gene matches. DNA for the CDR3: TGTGCCAGCTCACCTGATCTAGCGGGAGGCCACAATGAGCAGTTCTTC. It specifies CASSPDLAGGHNEQFF.

V is TRBV3-1 (or the pseudogene TRBV3-2) and J is TRBJ2-7; 8 bases match TRBD2. The V gene's germline CDR1 is LGHDT and CDR2 YNNKEL (reference sequence). CDR3 size: 14 residues. The J segment lost 3 bases and the V segment lost 0 bases, leaving 1 base of the junction unmatched. The CDR3 nucleotides read TGTGCCAGCAGCCAAGATGCGGGAGGCTACGAGCAGTACTTC. Residues: CASSQDAGGYEQYF.

Regarding this clone: Its ends do not fully match the called genes, so a read error is possible. V and J are TRBV3-1 (or the pseudogene TRBV3-2) and TRBJ2-2; no clear D. CDR3 length: 12 amino acids. The germline gives CDR1 LGHDT, CDR2 YNNKEL (reference sequence). The CDR3, as DNA: TGTGCCGGCAGAACCGGCACCGGGGAGCTGTTTTTT. Amino acid sequence: CAGRTGTGELFF.

The gene calls are TRBV4-2 and TRBJ1-1; D remains unclear. Germline CDR1 LGHNA, CDR2 YNFKEQ. The CDR3 loop spans 14 amino acids. Trimming pared 1 base from V and 0 bases from J, leaving 6 bases between. The chain's CDR3 is CASSQGQLNTEAFF. CDR3 nucleotides: TGTGCCAGCAGCCAAGGTCAGTTGAACACTGAAGCTTTCTTT.

This rearrangement joins TRBV3-1 (or the pseudogene TRBV3-2) to TRBJ2-5; 8 nucleotides line up with TRBD1. V dropped 1 base and J dropped 5; count of bases not matched to a gene: 6. CDR1 LGHDT and CDR2 YNNKEL come from the germline V gene (reference sequence). The CDR3 totals 15 residues. CDR3 residues: CASSQAGGAQETQYF. For the CDR3, the DNA is TGTGCCAGCAGCCAAGCAGGGGGCGCCCAGGAGACCCAGTACTTC.

The chain is built from TRBV6-5 and TRBJ1-2, with D maybe TRBD1 (6 bases). In germline, CDR1 is MNHEY, CDR2 SVGAGI. The length of the CDR3 is 13 residues. V was trimmed by 5 bases and J by 5 bases, leaving 12 bases between them. CDR3 sequence reads: CASSPQGIYGYTF. Here the CDR3 DNA reads TGTGCCAGCAGTCCACAGGGAATTTATGGCTACACCTTC.

V gene TRBV10-2 combines with J gene TRBJ1-2; the D is unclear. Germline V gene data show CDR1 as WSHSY and CDR2 as SAAADI. The V end lost 7 bases, the J end lost 6 bases, and 18 bases lay between the germline ends. This CDR3 comprises 14 residues. The CDR3 DNA sequence: TGCGCCAGCACGGTGGAGGGTTGGTTTGATGGCTACACCTTC. Translated, it gives CASTVEGWFDGYTF.

V and J are TRBV19 and TRBJ1-1, with D unresolved. The CDR3 contains 13 residues. Deletions cut 4 bases from V and 7 bases from J, with 13 bases between. The germline gives CDR1 LNHDA, CDR2 SQIVND (reference sequence). The CDR3 here is CASSKFATGEAFF. For the CDR3, the DNA is TGTGCCAGTAGTAAATTCGCCACGGGTGAAGCTTTCTTT.

The gene calls are TRBV6-6 and TRBJ2-5; the D is unclear. Germline V gene lookup returns CDR1 MNHNY and CDR2 SVGAGI (reference sequence). Trimming left V 2 bases short and J 5 bases short, with 12 bases between. The length of the CDR3 is 14 residues. In DNA form, the CDR3 reads TGTGCCAGCAGTTACCTTTCCGCGGAGGAGACCCAGTACTTC. Translating it yields CASSYLSAEETQYF.